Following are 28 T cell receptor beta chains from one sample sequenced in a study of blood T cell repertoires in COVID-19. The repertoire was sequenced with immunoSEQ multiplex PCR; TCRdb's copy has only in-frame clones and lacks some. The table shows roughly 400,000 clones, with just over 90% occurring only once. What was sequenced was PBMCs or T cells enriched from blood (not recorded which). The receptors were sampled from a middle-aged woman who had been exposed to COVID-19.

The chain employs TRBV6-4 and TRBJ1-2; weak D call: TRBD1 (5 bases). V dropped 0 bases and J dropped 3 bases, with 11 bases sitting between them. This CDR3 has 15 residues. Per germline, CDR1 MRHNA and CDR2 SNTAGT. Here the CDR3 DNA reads TGTGCCAGCAGTGACTCCGGGCAGGGTGACTATGGCTACACCTTC. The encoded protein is CASSDSGQGDYGYTF.

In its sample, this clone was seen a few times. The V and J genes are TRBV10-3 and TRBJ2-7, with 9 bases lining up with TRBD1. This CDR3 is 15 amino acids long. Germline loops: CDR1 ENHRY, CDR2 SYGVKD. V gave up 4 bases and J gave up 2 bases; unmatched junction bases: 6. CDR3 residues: CAISGGTGRTYEQYF. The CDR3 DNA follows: TGTGCCATCAGTGGGGGGACAGGGCGTACCTACGAGCAGTACTTC.

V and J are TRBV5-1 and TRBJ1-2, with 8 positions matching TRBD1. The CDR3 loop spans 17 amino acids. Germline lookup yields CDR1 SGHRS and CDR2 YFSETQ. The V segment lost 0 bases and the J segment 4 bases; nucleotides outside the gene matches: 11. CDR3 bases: TGCGCCAGCAGCTTGGACCAGGGGGCGCGAACGGGCTATGGCTACACCTTC. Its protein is CASSLDQGARTGYGYTF. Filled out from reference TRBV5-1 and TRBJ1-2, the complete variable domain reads KAGVTQTPRYLIKTRGQQVTLSCSPISGHRSVSWYQQTPGQGLQFLFEYFSETQRNKGNFPGRFSGRQFSNSRSEMNVSTLELGDSALYLCASSLDQGARTGYGYTFGSGTRLTVV.

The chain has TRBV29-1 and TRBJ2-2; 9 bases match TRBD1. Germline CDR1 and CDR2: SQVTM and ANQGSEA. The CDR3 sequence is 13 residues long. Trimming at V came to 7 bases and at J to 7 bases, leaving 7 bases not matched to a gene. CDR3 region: CSGGTGFGGELFF. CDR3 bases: TGCAGCGGCGGGACAGGGTTCGGCGGGGAGCTGTTTTTT.

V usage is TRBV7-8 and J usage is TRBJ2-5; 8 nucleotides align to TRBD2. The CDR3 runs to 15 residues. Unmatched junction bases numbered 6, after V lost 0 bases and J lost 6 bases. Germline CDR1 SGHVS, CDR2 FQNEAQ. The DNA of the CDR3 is TGTGCCAGCAGCTTAGCACGGGAGGGGGGAAAGACCCAGTACTTC. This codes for CASSLAREGGKTQYF.

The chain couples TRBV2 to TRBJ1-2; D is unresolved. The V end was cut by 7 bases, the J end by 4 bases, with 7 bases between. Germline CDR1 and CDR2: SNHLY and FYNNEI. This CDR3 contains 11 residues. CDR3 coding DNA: TGTGCCAGCAATCAGCGCTATGGCTACACCTTC. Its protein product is CASNQRYGYTF.

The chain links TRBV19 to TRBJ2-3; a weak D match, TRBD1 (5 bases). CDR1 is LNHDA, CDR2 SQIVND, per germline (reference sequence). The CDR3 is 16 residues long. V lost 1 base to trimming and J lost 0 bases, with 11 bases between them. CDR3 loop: CASSIGLGASTDTQYF. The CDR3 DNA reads TGTGCCAGTAGTATAGGCCTAGGGGCTAGCACAGATACGCAGTATTTT.

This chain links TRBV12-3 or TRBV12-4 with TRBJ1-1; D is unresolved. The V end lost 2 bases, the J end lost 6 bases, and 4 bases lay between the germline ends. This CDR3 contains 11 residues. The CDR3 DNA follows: TGTGCCAGCAGTTTATCAGCTGAAGCTTTCTTT. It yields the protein CASSLSAEAFF.

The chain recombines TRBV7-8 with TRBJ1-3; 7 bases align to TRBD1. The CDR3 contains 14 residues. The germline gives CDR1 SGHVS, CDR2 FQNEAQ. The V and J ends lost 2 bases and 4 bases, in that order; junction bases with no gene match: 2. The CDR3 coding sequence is TGTGCCAGCAGCTTAACAGGGGACGGAAACACCATATATTTT. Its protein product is CASSLTGDGNTIYF. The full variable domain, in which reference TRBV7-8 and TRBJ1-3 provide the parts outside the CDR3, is GAGVSQSPRYKVAKRGQDVALRCDPISGHVSLFWYQQALGQGPEFLTYFQNEAQLDKSGLPSDRFFAERPEGSVSTLKIQRTQQEDSAVYLCASSLTGDGNTIYFGEGSWLTVV.

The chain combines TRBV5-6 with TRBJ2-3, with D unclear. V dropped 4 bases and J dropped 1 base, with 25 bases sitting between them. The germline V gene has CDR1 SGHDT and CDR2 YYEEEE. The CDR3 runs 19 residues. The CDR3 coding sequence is TGTGCCAGCAGCGAGCGTACGAAACAAGTTCCTAATCGCACAGATACGCAGTATTTT. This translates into CASSERTKQVPNRTDTQYF.

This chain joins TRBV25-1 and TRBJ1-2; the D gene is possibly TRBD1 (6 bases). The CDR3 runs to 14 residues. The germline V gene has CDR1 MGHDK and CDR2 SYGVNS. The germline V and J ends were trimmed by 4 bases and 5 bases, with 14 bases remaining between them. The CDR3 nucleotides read TGTGCCAGCAGTGGGACAGTCGAGTATTATGGCTACACCTTC. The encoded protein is CASSGTVEYYGYTF.

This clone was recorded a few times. The CDR3 loop is CASSSRTGKSGYTF. Written as DNA, the CDR3 is TGTGCCAGTAGTTCCAGGACAGGGAAATCGGGCTACACCTTC. The V call is TRBV19, the J call TRBJ1-2; TRBD1 matches at 8 bases. The trim removed 5 bases at V and 8 bases at J, leaving 10 bases unmatched. Germline values: CDR1 LNHDA, CDR2 SQIVND (reference sequence). The CDR3 runs to 14 residues.

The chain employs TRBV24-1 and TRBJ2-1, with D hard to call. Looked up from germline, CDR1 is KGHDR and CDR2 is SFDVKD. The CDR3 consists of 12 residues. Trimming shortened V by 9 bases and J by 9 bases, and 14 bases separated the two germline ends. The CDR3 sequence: CATGSIGGEQFF. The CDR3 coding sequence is TGTGCCACCGGTAGTATAGGCGGTGAGCAGTTCTTC.

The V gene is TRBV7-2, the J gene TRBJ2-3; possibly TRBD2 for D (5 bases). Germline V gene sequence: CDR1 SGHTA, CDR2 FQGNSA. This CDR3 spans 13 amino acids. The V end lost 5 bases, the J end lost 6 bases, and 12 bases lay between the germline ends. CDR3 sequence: CASSQDSFDTQYF. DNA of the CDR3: TGTGCCAGCAGCCAGGACTCATTCGATACGCAGTATTTT.

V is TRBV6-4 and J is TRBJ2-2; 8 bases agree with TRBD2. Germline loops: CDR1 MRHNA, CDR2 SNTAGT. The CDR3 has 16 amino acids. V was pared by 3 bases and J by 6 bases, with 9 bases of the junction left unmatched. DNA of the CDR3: TGTGCCAGCAGTGAGAATGGACTAGCCGCGCCCGGGGAGCTGTTTTTT. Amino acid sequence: CASSENGLAAPGELFF.

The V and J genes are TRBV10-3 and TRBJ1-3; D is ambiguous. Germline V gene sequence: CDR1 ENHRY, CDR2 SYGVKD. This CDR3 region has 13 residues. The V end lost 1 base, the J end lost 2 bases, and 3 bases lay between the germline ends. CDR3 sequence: CAISELTGNTIYF. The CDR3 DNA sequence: TGTGCCATCAGTGAGTTAACTGGAAACACCATATATTTT.

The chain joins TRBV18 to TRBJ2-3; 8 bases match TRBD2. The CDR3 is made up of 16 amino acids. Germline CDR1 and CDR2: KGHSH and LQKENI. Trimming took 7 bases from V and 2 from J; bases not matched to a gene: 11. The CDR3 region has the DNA TGTGCCAGCTTACTCGATGGTAGCGGGGACACAGATACGCAGTATTTT. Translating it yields CASLLDGSGDTDTQYF.

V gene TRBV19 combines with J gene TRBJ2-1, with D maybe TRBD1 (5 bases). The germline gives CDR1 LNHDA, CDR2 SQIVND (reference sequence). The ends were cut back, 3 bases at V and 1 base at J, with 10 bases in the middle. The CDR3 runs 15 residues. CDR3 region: CASSMGQVSYNEQFF. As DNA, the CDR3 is TGTGCCAGTAGTATGGGGCAGGTGTCCTACAATGAGCAGTTCTTC.

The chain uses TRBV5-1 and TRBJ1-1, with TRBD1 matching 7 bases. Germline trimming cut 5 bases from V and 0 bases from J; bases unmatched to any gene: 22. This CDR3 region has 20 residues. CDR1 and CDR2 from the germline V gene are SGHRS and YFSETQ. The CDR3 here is CASRIGRGRDRDWVNTEAFF. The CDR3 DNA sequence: TGCGCCAGCAGAATCGGGCGAGGCCGAGACAGGGATTGGGTGAACACTGAAGCTTTCTTT.

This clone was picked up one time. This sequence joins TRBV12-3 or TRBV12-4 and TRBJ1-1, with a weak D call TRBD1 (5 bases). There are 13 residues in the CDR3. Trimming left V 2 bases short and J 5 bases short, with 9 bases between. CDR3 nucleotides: TGTGCCAGCAGTTTAAACGGGGGGACTGAAGCTTTCTTT. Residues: CASSLNGGTEAFF.

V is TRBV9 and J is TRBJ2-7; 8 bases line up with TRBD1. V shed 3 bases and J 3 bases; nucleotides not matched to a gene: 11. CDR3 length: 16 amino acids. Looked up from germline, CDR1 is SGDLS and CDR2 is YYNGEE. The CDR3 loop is CASSEDPTGDLYEQYF. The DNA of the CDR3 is TGTGCCAGCAGCGAAGACCCGACAGGGGATCTCTACGAGCAGTACTTC.

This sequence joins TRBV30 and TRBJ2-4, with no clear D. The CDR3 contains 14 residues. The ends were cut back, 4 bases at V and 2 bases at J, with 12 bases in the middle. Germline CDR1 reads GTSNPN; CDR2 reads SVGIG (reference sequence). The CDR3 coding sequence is TGTGCCTGGATGGGCCTTAAATCCAAAAACATTCAGTACTTC. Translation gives CAWMGLKSKNIQYF.

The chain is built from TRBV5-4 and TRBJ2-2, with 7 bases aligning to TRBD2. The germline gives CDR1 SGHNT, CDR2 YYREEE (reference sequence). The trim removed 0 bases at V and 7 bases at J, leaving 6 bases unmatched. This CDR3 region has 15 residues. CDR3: CASSLVGGGFGELFF. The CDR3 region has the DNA TGTGCCAGCAGCTTGGTTGGCGGGGGTTTCGGGGAGCTGTTTTTT.

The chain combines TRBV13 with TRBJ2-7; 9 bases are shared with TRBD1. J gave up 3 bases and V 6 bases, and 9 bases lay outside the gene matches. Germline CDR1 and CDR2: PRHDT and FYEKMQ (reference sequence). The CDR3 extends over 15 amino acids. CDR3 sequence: CASRRAGTGIYEQYF. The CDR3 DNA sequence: TGTGCCAGCAGGAGGGCGGGGACAGGGATCTACGAGCAGTACTTC.

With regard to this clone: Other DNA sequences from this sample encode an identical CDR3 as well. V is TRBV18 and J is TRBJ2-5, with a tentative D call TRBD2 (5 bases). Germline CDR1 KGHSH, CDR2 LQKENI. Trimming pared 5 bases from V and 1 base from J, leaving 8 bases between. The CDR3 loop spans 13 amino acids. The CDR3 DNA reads TGTGCCAGCTCAAGCGGACTCCAAGAGACCCAGTACTTC. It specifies CASSSGLQETQYF.

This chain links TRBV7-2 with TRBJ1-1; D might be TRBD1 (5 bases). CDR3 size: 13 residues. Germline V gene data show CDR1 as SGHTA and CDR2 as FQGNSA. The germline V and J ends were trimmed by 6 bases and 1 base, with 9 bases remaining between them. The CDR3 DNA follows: TGTGCCAGCAGACGCACAGGGAACACTGAAGCTTTCTTT. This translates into CASRRTGNTEAFF. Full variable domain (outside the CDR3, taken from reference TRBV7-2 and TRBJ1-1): GAGVSQSPSNKVTEKGKDVELRCDPISGHTALYWYRQSLGQGLEFLIYFQGNSAPDKSGLPSDRFSAERTGGSVSTLTIQRTQQEDSAVYLCASRRTGNTEAFFGQGTRLTVV.

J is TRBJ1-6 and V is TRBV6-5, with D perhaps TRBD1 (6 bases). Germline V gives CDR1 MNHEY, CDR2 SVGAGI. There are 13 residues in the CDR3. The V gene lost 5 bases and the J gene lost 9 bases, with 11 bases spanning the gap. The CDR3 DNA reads TGTGCCAGCAGTCCCGAAGGGGGTTCACCCCTCCACTTT. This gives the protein CASSPEGGSPLHF.

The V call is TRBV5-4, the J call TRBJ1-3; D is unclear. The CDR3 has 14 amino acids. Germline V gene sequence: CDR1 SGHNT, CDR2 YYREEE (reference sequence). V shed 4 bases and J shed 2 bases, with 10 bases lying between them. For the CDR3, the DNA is TGTGCCAGCAGCCCCCATGGGCCTGGAAACACCATATATTTT. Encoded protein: CASSPHGPGNTIYF.